This TCR beta chain emerged from a study of human T cells and chemical hapten exposure. The overall study: Donors were sensitized with 2% DPC on the upper inner arm. General study findings and limits: Healthy people's immune response may differ from that of the donors, who had alopecia. Among expanded TCRs, significantly more large CDR3 similarity clusters formed than among controls. Counts of TCRs above 1 in 1000 frequency stayed unchanged with DPC sensitization.

The time point was: patch test 1, 2 weeks after DPC sensitization. Documented treatment: therapeutic diphenylcyclopropenone sensitization with weekly scalp DPC. The V gene end was trimmed by 5 bases and the J gene end by 7 bases; junction bases not matched to a gene: 12. CDR1 is MDHEN, CDR2 SYDVKM, per germline. This CDR3 comprises 17 residues. As for this clonotype: Its target is unknown.

TCRdb independently ran MiXCR on the RACE reads; one entry per CDR3 protein. The repertoire has 79,000 or so distinct CDR3 sequences, more than 30% of them found once; the top ten carry 8.9%. This sample comprised whole blood, obtained in connection with sensitization to the hapten diphenylcyclopropenone (DPC). This chain connects TRBV28 to TRBJ1-4; 11 bases are a match to TRBD1. This TCR was sampled from a man aged 35-49 years with alopecia areata. Some clones in this sample may be carry-over from other donors' samples. The CDR3 spells CASSITGQGARGEKLFF. The CDR3 DNA sequence: TGTGCCAGCAGTATAACAGGACAGGGGGCGCGAGGTGAAAAACTGTTTTTT.